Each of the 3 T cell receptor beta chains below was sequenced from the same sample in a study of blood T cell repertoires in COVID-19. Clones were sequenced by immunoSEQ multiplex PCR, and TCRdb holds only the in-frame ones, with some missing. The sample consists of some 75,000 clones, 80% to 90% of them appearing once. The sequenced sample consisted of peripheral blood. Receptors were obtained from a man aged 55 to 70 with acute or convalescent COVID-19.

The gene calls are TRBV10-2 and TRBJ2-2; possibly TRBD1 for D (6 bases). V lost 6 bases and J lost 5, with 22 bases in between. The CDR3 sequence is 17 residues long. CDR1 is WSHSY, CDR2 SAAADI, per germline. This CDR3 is CASSHPGVRGGTGELFF. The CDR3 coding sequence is TGCGCCAGCAGCCACCCAGGGGTTCGGGGTGGGACCGGGGAGCTGTTTTTT.

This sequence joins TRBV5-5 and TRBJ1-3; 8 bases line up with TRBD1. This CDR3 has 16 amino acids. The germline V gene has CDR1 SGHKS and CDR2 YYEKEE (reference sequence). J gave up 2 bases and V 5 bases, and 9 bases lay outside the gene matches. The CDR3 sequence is CASRRPDRGAGNTIYF. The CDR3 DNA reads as TGTGCCAGCAGACGGCCTGACAGGGGCGCTGGAAACACCATATATTTT.

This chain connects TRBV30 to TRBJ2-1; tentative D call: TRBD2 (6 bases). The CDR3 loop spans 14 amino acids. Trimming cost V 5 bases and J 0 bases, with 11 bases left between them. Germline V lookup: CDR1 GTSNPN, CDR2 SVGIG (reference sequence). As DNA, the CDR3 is TGTGCCTGGCTGGAGGGGAGCTCCTACAATGAGCAGTTCTTC. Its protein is CAWLEGSSYNEQFF.